Detailed here is one TCR beta chain. What it recognizes is unknown. The sample comes from a study of identical twins. TCRdb analysed the 5' RACE reads with MiXCR anew, one entry per CDR3 protein. Here the sample spans hundreds of thousands of distinct CDR3 sequences, over 8.5% being singletons. General study points: The authors noted that invariant MAIT and iNKT cells could partly confound zero-insertion analyses. It was cross-sectional statistical analysis, not following the same donors, that the conclusions relied on.

The same sample was also studied in work on yellow fever vaccine responses in identical twins.

The sequence came from a woman in her late teens or twenties in good health. The source material was PBMCs.

CDR3 coding DNA: TGTGCCAGCAGCAATGCGGGACAGGGGGTGGGAGATACGCAGTATTTT. It is translated as CASSNAGQGVGDTQYF. V is TRBV5-5 and J is TRBJ2-3, with 11 bases identical to TRBD1. V was pared by 4 bases and J by 5 bases, with 9 bases of the junction left unmatched. The germline V gene encodes CDR1 SGHKS and CDR2 YYEKEE (reference sequence). CDR3 length equals 16 residues. Together with reference TRBV5-5 and TRBJ2-3, the CDR3 gives the full variable domain: DAGVTQSPTHLIKTRGQQVTLRCSPISGHKSVSWYQQVLGQGPQFIFQYYEKEERGRGNFPDRFSARQFPNYSSELNVNALLLGDSALYLCASSNAGQGVGDTQYFGPGTRLTVL.